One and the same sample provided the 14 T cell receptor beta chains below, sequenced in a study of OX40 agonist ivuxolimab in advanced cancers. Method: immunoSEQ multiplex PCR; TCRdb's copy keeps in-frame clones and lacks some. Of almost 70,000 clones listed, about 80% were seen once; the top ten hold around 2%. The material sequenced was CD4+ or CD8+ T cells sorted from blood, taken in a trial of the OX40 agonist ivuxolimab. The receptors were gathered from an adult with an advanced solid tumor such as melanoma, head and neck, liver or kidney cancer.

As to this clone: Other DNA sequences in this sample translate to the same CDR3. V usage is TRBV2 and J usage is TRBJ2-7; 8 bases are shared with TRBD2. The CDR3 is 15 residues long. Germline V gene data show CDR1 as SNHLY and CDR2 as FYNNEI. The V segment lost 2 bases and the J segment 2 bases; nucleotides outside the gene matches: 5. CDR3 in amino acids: CASSERAGGPYEQYF. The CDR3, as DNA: TGTGCCAGCAGTGAACGTGCGGGGGGACCCTACGAGCAGTACTTC.

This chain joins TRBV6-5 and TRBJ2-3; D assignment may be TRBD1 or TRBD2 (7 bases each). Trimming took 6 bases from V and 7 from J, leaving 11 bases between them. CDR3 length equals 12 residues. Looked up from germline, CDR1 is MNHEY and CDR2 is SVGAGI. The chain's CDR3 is CASRTGTNTQYF. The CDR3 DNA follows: TGTGCCAGCAGGACAGGGACTAATACGCAGTATTTT.

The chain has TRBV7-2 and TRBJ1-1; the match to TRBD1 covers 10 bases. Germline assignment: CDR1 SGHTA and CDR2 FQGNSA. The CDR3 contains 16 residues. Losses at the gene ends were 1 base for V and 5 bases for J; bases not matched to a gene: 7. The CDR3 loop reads CASSLGQGAVSTEAFF. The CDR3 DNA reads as TGTGCCAGCAGCTTAGGACAGGGGGCAGTGTCGACTGAAGCTTTCTTT.

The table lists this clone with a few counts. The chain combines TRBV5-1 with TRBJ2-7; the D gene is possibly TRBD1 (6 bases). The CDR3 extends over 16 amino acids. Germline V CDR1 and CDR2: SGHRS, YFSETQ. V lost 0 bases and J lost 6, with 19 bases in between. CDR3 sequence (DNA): TGCGCCAGCAGCTTGGCCCCTGACAGGCCGGACGGCGAGCAGTACTTC. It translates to CASSLAPDRPDGEQYF.

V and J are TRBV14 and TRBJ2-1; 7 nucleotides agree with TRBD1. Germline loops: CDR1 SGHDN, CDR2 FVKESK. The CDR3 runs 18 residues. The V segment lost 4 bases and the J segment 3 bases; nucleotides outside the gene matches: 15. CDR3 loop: CASSPHTEGDRVYNEQFF. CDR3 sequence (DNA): TGTGCCAGCAGCCCGCACACCGAGGGGGACAGAGTCTACAATGAGCAGTTCTTC.

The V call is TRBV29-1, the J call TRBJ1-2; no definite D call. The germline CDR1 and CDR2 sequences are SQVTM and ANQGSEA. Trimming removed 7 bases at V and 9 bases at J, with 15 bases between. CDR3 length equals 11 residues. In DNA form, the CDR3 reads TGCAGCGGTGGCGAGGAAACGAGCTACACCTTC. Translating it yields CSGGEETSYTF. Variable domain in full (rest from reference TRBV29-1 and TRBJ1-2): SAVISQKPSRDICQRGTSLTIQCQVDSQVTMMFWYRQQPGQSLTLIATANQGSEATYESGFVIDKFPISRPNLTFSTLTVSNMSPEDSSIYLCSGGEETSYTFGSGTRLTVV.

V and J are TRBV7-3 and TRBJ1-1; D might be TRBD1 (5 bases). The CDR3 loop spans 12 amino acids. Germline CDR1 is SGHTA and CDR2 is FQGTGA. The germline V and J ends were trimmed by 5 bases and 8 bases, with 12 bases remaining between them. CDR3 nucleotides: TGTGCCAGCAGCGGGGACGGCCGGGAAGCTTTCTTT. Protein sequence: CASSGDGREAFF. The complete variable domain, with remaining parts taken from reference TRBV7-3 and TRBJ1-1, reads GAGVSQTPSNKVTEKGKYVELRCDPISGHTALYWYRQSLGQGPEFLIYFQGTGAADDSGLPNDRFFAVRPEGSVSTLKIQRTERGDSAVYLCASSGDGREAFFGQGTRLTVV.

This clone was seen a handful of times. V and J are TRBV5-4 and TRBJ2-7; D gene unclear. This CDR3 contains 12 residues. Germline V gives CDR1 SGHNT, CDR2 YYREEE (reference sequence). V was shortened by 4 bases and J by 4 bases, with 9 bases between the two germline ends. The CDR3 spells CASSGSQYEQYF. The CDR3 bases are TGTGCCAGCAGCGGCTCCCAGTACGAGCAGTACTTC.

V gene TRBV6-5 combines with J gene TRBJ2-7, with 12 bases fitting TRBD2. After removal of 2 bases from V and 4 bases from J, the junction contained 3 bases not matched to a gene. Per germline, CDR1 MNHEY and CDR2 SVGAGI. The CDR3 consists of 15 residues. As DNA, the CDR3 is TGTGCCAGCAGTTACGCCGGGACTAGCGGGTACGAGCAGTACTTC. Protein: CASSYAGTSGYEQYF.

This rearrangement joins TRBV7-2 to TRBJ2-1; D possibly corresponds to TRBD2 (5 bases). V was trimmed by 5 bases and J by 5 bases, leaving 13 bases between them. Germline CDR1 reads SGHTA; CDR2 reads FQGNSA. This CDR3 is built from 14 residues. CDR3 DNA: TGTGCCAGCAGCGTAATAGCGATGGACAATGAGCAGTTCTTC. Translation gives CASSVIAMDNEQFF.

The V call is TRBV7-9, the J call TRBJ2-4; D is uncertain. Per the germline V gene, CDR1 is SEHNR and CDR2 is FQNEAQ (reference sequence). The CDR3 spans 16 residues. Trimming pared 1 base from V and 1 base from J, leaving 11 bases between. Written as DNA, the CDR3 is TGTGCCAGCAGCTTAGATGCGAGTGTGGCCAAAAACATTCAGTACTTC. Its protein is CASSLDASVAKNIQYF.

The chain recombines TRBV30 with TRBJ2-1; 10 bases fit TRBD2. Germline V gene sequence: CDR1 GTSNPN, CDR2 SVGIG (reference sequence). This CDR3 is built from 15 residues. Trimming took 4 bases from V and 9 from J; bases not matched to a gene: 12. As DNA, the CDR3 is TGTGCCTGGAACAACGAGCGGGGGGGTGCGGCTGAGCAGTTCTTC. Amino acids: CAWNNERGGAAEQFF.

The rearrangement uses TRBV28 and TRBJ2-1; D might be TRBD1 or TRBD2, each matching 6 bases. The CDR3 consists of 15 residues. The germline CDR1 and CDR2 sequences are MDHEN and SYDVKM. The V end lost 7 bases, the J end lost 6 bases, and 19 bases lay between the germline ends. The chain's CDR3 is CASIDGGNESNEQFF. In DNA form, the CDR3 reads TGTGCCAGCATCGACGGGGGCAACGAAAGCAATGAGCAGTTCTTC.

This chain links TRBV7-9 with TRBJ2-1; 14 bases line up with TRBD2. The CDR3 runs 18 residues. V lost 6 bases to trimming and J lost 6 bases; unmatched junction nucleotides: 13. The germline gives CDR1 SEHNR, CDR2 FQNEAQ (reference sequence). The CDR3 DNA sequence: TGTGCCAGCAGGCGACGACTAGCGGGAGGGTTAGATAGCAATGAGCAGTTCTTC. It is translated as CASRRRLAGGLDSNEQFF. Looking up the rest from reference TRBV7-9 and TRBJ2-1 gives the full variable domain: DTGVSQNPRHKITKRGQNVTFRCDPISEHNRLYWYRQTLGQGPEFLTYFQNEAQLEKSRLLSDRFSAERPKGSFSTLEIQRTEQGDSAMYLCASRRRLAGGLDSNEQFFGPGTRLTVL.